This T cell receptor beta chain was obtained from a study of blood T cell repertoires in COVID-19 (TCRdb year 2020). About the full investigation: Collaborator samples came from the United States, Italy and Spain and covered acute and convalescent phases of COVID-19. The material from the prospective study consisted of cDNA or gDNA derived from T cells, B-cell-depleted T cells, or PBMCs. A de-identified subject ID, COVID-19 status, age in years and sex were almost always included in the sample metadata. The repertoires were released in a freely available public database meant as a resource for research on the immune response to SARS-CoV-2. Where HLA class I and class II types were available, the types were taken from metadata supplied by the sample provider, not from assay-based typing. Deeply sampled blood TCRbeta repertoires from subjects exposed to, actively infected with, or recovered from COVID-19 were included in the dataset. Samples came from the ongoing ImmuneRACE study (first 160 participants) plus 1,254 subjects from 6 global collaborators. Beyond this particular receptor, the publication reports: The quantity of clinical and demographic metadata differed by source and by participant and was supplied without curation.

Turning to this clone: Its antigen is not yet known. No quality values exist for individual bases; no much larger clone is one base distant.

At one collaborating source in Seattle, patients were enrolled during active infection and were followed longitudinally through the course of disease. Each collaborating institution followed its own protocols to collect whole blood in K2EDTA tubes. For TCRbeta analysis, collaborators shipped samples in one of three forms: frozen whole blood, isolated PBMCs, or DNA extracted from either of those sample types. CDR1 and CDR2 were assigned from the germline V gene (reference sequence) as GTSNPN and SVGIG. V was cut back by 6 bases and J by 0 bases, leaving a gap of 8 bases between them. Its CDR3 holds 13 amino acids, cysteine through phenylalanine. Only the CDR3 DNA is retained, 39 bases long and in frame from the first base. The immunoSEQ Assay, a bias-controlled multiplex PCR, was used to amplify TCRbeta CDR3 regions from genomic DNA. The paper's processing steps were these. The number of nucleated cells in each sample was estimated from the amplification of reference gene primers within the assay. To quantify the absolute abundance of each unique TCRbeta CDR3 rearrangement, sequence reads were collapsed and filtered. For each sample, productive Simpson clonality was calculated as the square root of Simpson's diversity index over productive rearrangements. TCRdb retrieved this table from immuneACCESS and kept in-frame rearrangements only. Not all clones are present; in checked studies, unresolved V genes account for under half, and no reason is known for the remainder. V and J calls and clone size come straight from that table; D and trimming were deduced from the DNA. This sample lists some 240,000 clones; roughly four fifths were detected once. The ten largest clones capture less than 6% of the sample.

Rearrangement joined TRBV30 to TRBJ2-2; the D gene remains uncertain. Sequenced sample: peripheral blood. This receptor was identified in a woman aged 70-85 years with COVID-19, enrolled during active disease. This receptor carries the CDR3 CACSITNTGELFF. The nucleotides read TGTGCCTGCTCTATCACGAACACCGGGGAGCTGTTTTTT.